This entry lists 19 T cell receptor beta chains sequenced from one sample in a study of blood T cell repertoires in COVID-19. Produced via immunoSEQ multiplex PCR; TCRdb's table is partial and in-frame only. Found here are a few hundred thousand clones, more than 75% of them singletons; the top ten hold 10%. Sequenced input: PBMCs or T cells enriched from blood (not recorded which). These receptors all come from a woman younger than 30 who had recovered from COVID-19.

The chain uses TRBV5-4 and TRBJ2-5; 11 bases line up with TRBD2. The germline V gene encodes CDR1 SGHNT and CDR2 YYREEE (reference sequence). The CDR3 runs 14 residues. J lost 5 bases, V lost 4 bases, and 4 bases had no gene match. Here the CDR3 reads CASSPGTSGETQYF. The CDR3 DNA sequence: TGTGCCAGCAGCCCCGGGACTAGCGGCGAGACCCAGTACTTC.

The chain combines TRBV7-9 with TRBJ1-5; no clear D. The V and J ends lost 1 base and 3 bases respectively, with 4 bases between them. CDR1 is SEHNR, CDR2 FQNEAQ, per germline (reference sequence). The length of the CDR3 is 13 residues. The CDR3 DNA follows: TGTGCCAGCAGCTTAGACACCAATCAGCCCCAGCATTTT. Translated, it gives CASSLDTNQPQHF.

This chain's CDR3 is CASSWGVLSTDTQYF. In DNA, the CDR3 is TGCGCCAGCAGCTGGGGAGTCTTAAGCACAGATACGCAGTATTTT. The V call is TRBV5-1, the J call TRBJ2-3, with D possibly TRBD2 on 5 matching bases. CDR1 SGHRS and CDR2 YFSETQ come from the germline V gene. The V end lost 3 bases, the J end lost 0 bases, and 11 bases lay between the germline ends. This CDR3 has 15 residues. Looking up the rest from reference TRBV5-1 and TRBJ2-3 gives the full variable domain: KAGVTQTPRYLIKTRGQQVTLSCSPISGHRSVSWYQQTPGQGLQFLFEYFSETQRNKGNFPGRFSGRQFSNSRSEMNVSTLELGDSALYLCASSWGVLSTDTQYFGPGTRLTVL.

The chain is built from TRBV4-1 and TRBJ2-7; TRBD2 matches 12 bases. Germline CDR1 MGHRA, CDR2 YSYEKL. CDR3 length: 20 residues. V was clipped by 3 bases and J by 2 bases; unmatched bases: 17. CDR3 DNA: TGCGCCAGCAGCCACCCGGGGATGACTAGCGGGGGCCCGAGTCCCTACGAGCAGTACTTC. As protein: CASSHPGMTSGGPSPYEQYF.

The V call is TRBV29-1, the J call TRBJ2-3; D gene ambiguous. The CDR3 consists of 12 residues. CDR1 is SQVTM and CDR2 is ANQGSEA in the germline V gene. Trimming left V 3 bases short and J 3 bases short, with 7 bases between. This CDR3 is CSVDTATDTQYF. The DNA for the CDR3 is TGCAGCGTTGACACTGCAACAGATACGCAGTATTTT.

V usage is TRBV12-5 and J usage is TRBJ2-1; no reliable D call. Trimming stripped 4 bases from V and 1 base from J, with 11 bases between. The CDR3 has 15 residues. Per the germline V gene, CDR1 is LGHNT and CDR2 is FRNRAP. The CDR3 DNA sequence: TGTGCTAGTGGTTCCTCCCTACTATCCTACAATGAGCAGTTCTTC. Its protein product is CASGSSLLSYNEQFF.

This clone came up once. Additional DNA sequences in this sample encode the identical CDR3. The V and J genes are TRBV19 and TRBJ1-1; a weak D match, TRBD1 (5 bases). V lost 2 bases and J lost 5, with 9 bases in between. The CDR3 runs to 13 residues. Germline V gene sequence: CDR1 LNHDA, CDR2 SQIVND (reference sequence). The DNA of the CDR3 is TGTGCCAGTAGTATACAGGGTTCAACTGAAGCTTTCTTT. It codes for CASSIQGSTEAFF.

The V and J genes are TRBV9 and TRBJ2-7, with 7 bases lining up with TRBD2. The germline V gene has CDR1 SGDLS and CDR2 YYNGEE. CDR3 length equals 11 residues. The V segment lost 7 bases and the J segment 2 bases; nucleotides outside the gene matches: 0. The CDR3 DNA reads TGTGCCAGCGGGGGGGCCTACGAGCAGTACTTC. Protein sequence: CASGGAYEQYF.

The chain links TRBV19 to TRBJ2-1; no clear D. V gave up 5 bases and J gave up 0 bases, with 11 bases separating them. CDR3 length: 15 amino acids. Germline loops: CDR1 LNHDA, CDR2 SQIVND (reference sequence). CDR3 coding DNA: TGTGCCAGTAGTGAGGAACCCACCTCCTACAATGAGCAGTTCTTC. It is translated as CASSEEPTSYNEQFF. Full variable domain (missing parts from reference TRBV19 and TRBJ2-1): DGGITQSPKYLFRKEGQNVTLSCEQNLNHDAMYWYRQDPGQGLRLIYYSQIVNDFQKGDIAEGYSVSREKKESFPLTVTSAQKNPTAFYLCASSEEPTSYNEQFFGPGTRLTVL.

This rearrangement joins TRBV29-1 to TRBJ2-1; TRBD1 matches at 8 bases. In germline, CDR1 is SQVTM, CDR2 ANQGSEA. Losses at the gene ends were 6 bases for V and 0 bases for J; bases not matched to a gene: 7. The length of the CDR3 is 15 residues. CDR3 DNA sequence: TGCAGCGTATCCCGGACAGGGAGCTCCTACAATGAGCAGTTCTTC. Protein: CSVSRTGSSYNEQFF.

This CDR3 is CAWSPTFHEQFF. CDR3 sequence (DNA): TGTGCCTGGAGTCCTACCTTCCATGAGCAGTTCTTC. J is TRBJ2-1 and V is TRBV30; no reliable D call. There are 12 residues in the CDR3. Trimming removed 2 bases from V and 8 bases from J, with 10 bases in between. CDR1 is GTSNPN and CDR2 is SVGIG in the germline V gene (reference sequence).

This clone was picked up many times. The chain combines TRBV12-3 or TRBV12-4 with TRBJ1-4; 9 bases align to TRBD1. The CDR3 contains 13 residues. V dropped 6 bases and J dropped 8; count of bases not matched to a gene: 4. The DNA of the CDR3 is TGTGCCAGCAGGTCCACAGGGGGCGAAAAACTGTTTTTT. It specifies CASRSTGGEKLFF.

This clone showed up just a few times. The V call is TRBV6-5, the J call TRBJ2-7; 7 bases are a match to TRBD2. The V gene end was trimmed by 6 bases and the J gene end by 5 bases; junction bases not matched to a gene: 7. Germline loops: CDR1 MNHEY, CDR2 SVGAGI. CDR3 length equals 13 residues. CDR3 protein: CASRGGSRNEQYF. CDR3 DNA: TGTGCCAGCAGGGGAGGGTCTAGGAACGAGCAGTACTTC.

This clone was counted a single time. CDR3 region: CASSIFAGQFHNEQFF. In nucleotides, the CDR3 is TGTGCCAGTAGTATTTTCGCGGGACAGTTCCACAATGAGCAGTTCTTC. This chain uses TRBV19 with TRBJ2-1; D perhaps matches TRBD1 (7 bases). Trimming cost V 3 bases and J 5 bases, with 17 bases left between them. Germline CDR1 is LNHDA and CDR2 is SQIVND (reference sequence). The CDR3 spans 16 residues.

The genes are TRBV27 and TRBJ1-1; 7 bases align to TRBD1. Germline CDR1 MNHEY, CDR2 SMNVEV (reference sequence). Unmatched junction bases numbered 7, after V lost 9 bases and J lost 3 bases. CDR3 length equals 13 residues. CDR3: CASRQGLDTEAFF. The CDR3 coding sequence is TGTGCCAGTCGACAGGGCCTCGACACTGAAGCTTTCTTT.

The rearrangement joins TRBV28 to TRBJ1-6, with a weak D call TRBD1 (5 bases). The V and J ends lost 8 bases and 3 bases respectively, with 8 bases between them. From germline, CDR1 is MDHEN and CDR2 SYDVKM. The CDR3 length is 13 residues. The CDR3 here is CASRDFYNSPLHF. In DNA form, the CDR3 reads TGTGCCAGCCGGGACTTCTATAATTCACCCCTCCACTTT.

The V gene is TRBV28, the J gene TRBJ2-1, with 8 bases fitting TRBD2. The germline CDR1 and CDR2 sequences are MDHEN and SYDVKM. The trim removed 5 bases at V and 5 bases at J, leaving 8 bases unmatched. The CDR3 has 15 amino acids. This CDR3 reads CASSRGGPGDNEQFF. CDR3 nucleotide sequence: TGTGCCAGCAGTCGGGGGGGGCCAGGGGACAATGAGCAGTTCTTC.

This rearrangement joins TRBV28 to TRBJ1-2; 7 bases are a match to TRBD1. Per germline, CDR1 MDHEN and CDR2 SYDVKM. CDR3 length equals 14 residues. Trimming removed 5 bases from V and 1 base from J; junction bases left unmatched: 4. Here the CDR3 DNA reads TGTGCCAGCAGTACAGGGGACGTTAACTATGGCTACACCTTC. Translated, it gives CASSTGDVNYGYTF.

The chain links TRBV3-1 (or the pseudogene TRBV3-2) to TRBJ2-7, with TRBD2 as a possible D gene (6 bases). With 4 bases removed from V and 5 bases from J, the gap between germline ends came to 24 bases. Germline values: CDR1 LGHDT, CDR2 YNNKEL (reference sequence). This CDR3 comprises 17 residues. The CDR3 nucleotides are TGTGCCAGCAGCCGTTACCCTCGAGGCTACCCGGGAGACGAGCAGTACTTC. Encoded protein: CASSRYPRGYPGDEQYF.